This T cell receptor (beta chain) emerged from a study of cytomegalovirus exposure and HLA in healthy donors (dated by TCRdb to about 2017). In the study overall: An earlier analysis of 587 of the donors reported about 250 Gb of sequence data and some 120 million unique TCR beta sequences from 190 million or so T cells. Among several hundred genotyped donors of the cohort, an average of roughly 230,000 unique TCR beta nucleotide sequences was sequenced per donor, of which roughly 18% were non-productive. Besides the first cohort of about 730 subjects, a separate validation cohort made up of 120 different subjects was used. Roughly 5 DR-DQ haplotypes were handled as single units for association and clustering, since linkage in the cohort was strong. Genome-wide SNP genotypes for about 55% of the 666 donors were used in a later genetic analysis, which treated that subset as a discovery cohort. HLA typing covered class I and class II loci at four-digit resolution. The number of typed donors differed by locus: about 629-630 for A, B, C, DRB1 and DQB1; 522 for DQA1; 600 to 610 for DPA1; and 400 to 480 for DPB1. Around 320 gigabases of sequencing data and some 85 million unique TCR sequences were included in an early release covering under 650 HLA-typed donors. In a later analysis, previously published TCR beta repertoires from 550 to 700 donors were re-analyzed and high-resolution HLA genotyping was added so that TCR occurrence patterns could be studied. Donor age, sex, ethnicity and CMV serostatus were compiled together with the repertoire data. The study combined high-throughput TCR immunosequencing, statistical association of individual TCRs with disease status, and machine learning to predict cytomegalovirus infection status. In the later analysis, no new phenotypic data were used to find candidate immune exposures; instead, reliance was placed on TCR beta sequences and their occurrence across donors. An earlier analysis of several hundred of the donors applied high-throughput TCR beta sequencing to assess whether each TCR beta V gene segment acted as functional or pseudogenic. Among the roughly 390 genotyped donors, roughly 80% belonged to the genetic ancestry cluster associated with self-reported Caucasian donors. The study profiled the T cell repertoires of hundreds of subjects by immunosequencing and related them to cytomegalovirus serostatus. Every discovery cohort repertoire had been produced on one sequencing platform. The study aimed to test whether cataloging public T cell receptors could reveal signatures of past pathogen exposure.

The cohort was made up of about 610 healthy bone marrow donors. Cohort members were all nominally healthy when sampled, although unrecorded immune exposures were likely present. The donor was CMV seronegative and was included in the group of approximately 350 seronegative cohort members. Every donor gave a peripheral blood sample, and the peripheral blood mononuclear cells from that sample were used for TCR beta sequencing. Genomic DNA was extracted from the blood cell samples with the Qiagen DNeasy Blood Extraction Kit. The CDR3 runs 14 residues from the cysteine to the phenylalanine. The sequence is cut down to CDR3 DNA, 42 bases in frame from base 1. V gives up 1 base and J gives up 5 bases, and the segment between their germline ends measures 9 bases. For CDR1 and CDR2, the germline V gene lists SGHVS and FQNEAQ. A note on this clone: Which antigen it targets is not known. Base qualities are not recorded, but no much larger clone differs from it by a single base.

Study-level results and caveats: Roughly uniform sequencing depth across donors was assumed in presence/absence analyses, although this assumption may not hold. When HLA alleles, especially DR and DQ, strongly co-occurred, TCR associations were difficult to assign to individual alleles. The only immune exposure information available for the cohort was CMV serostatus. Broadly in line with IMGT annotations, most TCR beta V segments showed up in productive rearrangements about 87% or about 30% of the time in an earlier analysis of a few hundred of the donors. At a false discovery rate of 0.05, a later analysis linked 15,000 to 20,000 TCR beta sequences to specific HLA alleles. In vitro tests confirmed that a few of the cytomegalovirus-associated TCR beta chains recognize cytomegalovirus antigens. Cytomegalovirus status was reported to be diagnosed by the classifier with high specificity and sensitivity in both the original and validation cohorts. The cohort was sequenced for TCR beta chains only, and without alpha or paired-chain data the features that could be detected were limited. A later genetic analysis reported fewer N-insertions in productive TCRs among donors in an Asian-associated ancestry cluster than the roughly 700-donor mean. Because HLA typing was missing for some donors at each locus, association tests included only the typed subset. Several of the top co-occurrence clusters appeared to be linked to parvovirus B19, influenza, CMV and Epstein-Barr virus, according to a later analysis. Correlated functional status among segregating V segments might reflect linkage disequilibrium, but an unknown experimental factor could not be ruled out. Most TCR sequences were observed very rarely across donors, whereas some public TCRs were present in many individuals. According to a later analysis, TCR association rates differed among HLA loci, with DRB1 alleles showing the most associated TCRs and HLA-C alleles showing the fewest. The earlier analysis of some 540 of the donors excluded roughly 17 rarely observed V segments, including chromosome 9 orphons, because counts were too low. The authors suggested that the approach could potentially be generalized to other disease states and immunological phenotypes. In the study, approximately 160 TCR beta chains were listed as associated with cytomegalovirus. The 87-base-pair reads could not distinguish some IMGT-functional V segments, including TRBV6-2 and TRBV6-3, so those segments were excluded. An association between a missense DCLRE1C variant and V-gene and J-gene trimming of TCR beta chains was found in a later genetic analysis and replicated in an independent cohort. In a later analysis, HLA-associated TCR beta chains were found to be more clonally expanded and to have lower generation probabilities than equally common non-associated chains. A further reported finding was that TCR beta sequences accurately predicted the HLA-A and HLA-B alleles for most subjects in the first cohort. Most CMV-associated TCR beta chains appeared to be HLA-restricted in a later analysis, and the HLA associations seemed to be driven largely by CMV exposure. A cluster of highly shared sequence variants was judged likely to represent a technical artifact of the sequencing pipeline.

The library was generated by the immunoSEQ multiplex PCR assay. For the multiplex PCR, a mixture combining 60 forward primers for TCR Vbeta segments and 13 reverse primers for TCR Jbeta segments was used. Amplification of the CDR3 region of rearranged TCR beta genes was performed with a multiplex PCR assay on genomic DNA. On the Illumina HiSeq System, the amplified TCR beta libraries were sequenced as 87-base-pair reads. In the source study's methods: Across the roughly 670 repertoires, a later analysis counted some 80 million unique TCR beta chains, 8.5 million to 12 million of which were shared by at least two donors. A nearest-neighbor algorithm error-corrected the raw reads and collapsed the reads into unique sequences, merging closely related sequences to remove PCR and sequencing errors. CDR3 sequences were aligned to IMGT reference sequences to assign V, D and J gene segments. For a sequence to be retained, a match of at least six nucleotides to both a V gene segment and a J gene segment was required. Rearrangements were classified as productive when the CDR3 lacked stop codons and remained in frame with V and J, and all other rearrangements were classified as non-productive. CDR3 was defined by IMGT convention, running from the second conserved V-encoded cysteine to the conserved J-encoded phenylalanine. The earlier analysis of about 590 of the donors excluded sequences that lacked an unambiguous match to a single V gene segment. In an earlier analysis of several hundred of the donors, V segments were called functional above 56.7% productive rearrangements and were called segregating when the between-donor standard deviation exceeded 5%. A statistical classification framework was built to diagnose cytomegalovirus status from the catalog of TCR beta chain sequences. In a later analysis, V and J genes were assigned by comparing TCR nucleotide sequences against IMGT/GENE-DB human TR gene sequences. Using the TCRdist pipeline, a later analysis assigned CDR3 sequences along with most-parsimonious VDJ recombination scenarios. In a later analysis, every TCR beta chain was defined by the combination of its CDR3 amino acid sequence and its V-gene family, and reads without a unique V-gene family were dropped. As a way to deal with suspected cross-contamination and a sequencing artifact, a later analysis dropped 450 to 700 nucleotide sequences that were highly shared and had low generation probability. A later analysis calculated a clonal expansion index for each public chain from normalized within-repertoire ranks of inferred template counts. In a later analysis, generation probabilities were computed using a VDJ recombination model fitted to out-of-frame rearrangements, and the results were checked against IGoR. Hypergeometric tests were used in a later analysis to score TCR-TCR, TCR-HLA and TCR-CMV co-occurrence, with a repertoire-size bias correction applied to the TCR pairs. False discovery rates were estimated in a later analysis by permuting HLA or CMV assignments 20 times. In a later analysis, co-occurring TCRs were grouped using DBSCAN, with TCRdist sequence similarity added in when clustering inside HLA-allele-positive subsets. Repertoires with fewer than 30,000 or more than 120,000 public chains were left out of co-occurrence clustering, as were five repertoires with anomalous nucleotide sharing. What TCRdb holds here is the immuneACCESS table cut down to in-frame rearrangements. Part of the clones is not present; checked against another copy, under half of the missing clones reflect an unresolved V gene, and the others are unexplained. Clonal size and the V and J genes are those of that table, whereas D and trimming came from the DNA. For this sample the table gives fewer than 200,000 clones, of which more than 80% were detected only once. Of the sample, roughly 0.7% is held by the ten largest clones.

Sequences were obtained from PBMCs. The origin of this receptor is a boy aged 5-17 years in good health and CMV-seronegative. The V and J segments used are TRBV7-8 and TRBJ1-5, with the D segment identity uncertain. The sequenced DNA is TGTGCCAGCAGCTTAGGTTTATTCCATCAGCCCCAGCATTTT. Its product reads: CASSLGLFHQPQHF.